One and the same sample provided the 11 T cell receptor beta chains below, sequenced in a study of PD-1 blockade in mismatch repair-deficient tumors. The antigens of these receptors remain unknown. The assay was immunoSEQ multiplex PCR, and TCRdb's table has in-frame clones only and misses some. There are about 14,000 clones in the sample; 86% occur only once, and approximately 4.3% lies in the top ten. The sample's time point: approximately ten-day in vitro stimulation with candidate neoantigen peptide 6. Sequenced material: cells cultured in vitro, taken from a patient treated with pembrolizumab. The source of these receptors is an adult with mismatch repair-deficient cancer.

The chain couples TRBV4-2 to TRBJ2-7; D assignment may be TRBD1 or TRBD2 (7 bases each). The germline CDR1 and CDR2 sequences are LGHNA and YNFKEQ. V was clipped by 4 bases and J by 6 bases, with 19 bases between them. This CDR3 spans 15 amino acids. For the CDR3, the DNA is TGTGCCAGCAGCCTTAACAGCGGGACAGCTCTCGAGCAGTACTTC. This encodes CASSLNSGTALEQYF.

This clone was seen a single time. CDR3 region: CASSIVWGGNEQFF. The CDR3 nucleotides are TGTGCCAGTAGTATAGTGTGGGGGGGCAATGAGCAGTTCTTC. The chain recombines TRBV19 with TRBJ2-1; 7 bases are shared with TRBD2. The CDR3 totals 14 residues. V dropped 1 base and J dropped 6; count of bases not matched to a gene: 3. Germline CDR1 LNHDA, CDR2 SQIVND (reference sequence). The complete variable domain, with remaining parts taken from reference TRBV19 and TRBJ2-1, reads DGGITQSPKYLFRKEGQNVTLSCEQNLNHDAMYWYRQDPGQGLRLIYYSQIVNDFQKGDIAEGYSVSREKKESFPLTVTSAQKNPTAFYLCASSIVWGGNEQFFGPGTRLTVL.

This clone has a handful of counts. V is TRBV27 and J is TRBJ2-1; D uncertain. CDR1 is MNHEY and CDR2 is SMNVEV in the germline V gene (reference sequence). The V and J ends lost 5 bases and 5 bases respectively, with 13 bases between them. The CDR3 runs to 14 residues. The CDR3 loop reads CASSPRPKDNEQFF. Written as DNA, the CDR3 is TGTGCCAGCAGTCCGCGCCCTAAGGACAATGAGCAGTTCTTC.

The V call is TRBV2, the J call TRBJ1-4, with a tentative D call TRBD1 (6 bases). CDR3 length: 12 residues. Trimming shortened V by 5 bases and J by 7 bases, and 8 bases separated the two germline ends. Germline CDR1 reads SNHLY; CDR2 reads FYNNEI. The CDR3 DNA sequence: TGTGCCAGCAGTATGACAGGTGAAAAACTGTTTTTT. Encoded protein: CASSMTGEKLFF.

The chain links TRBV18 to TRBJ2-5; D is undetermined. Germline V lookup: CDR1 KGHSH, CDR2 LQKENI. V shed 8 bases and J shed 2 bases, with 3 bases lying between them. The length of the CDR3 is 10 residues. CDR3 bases: TGTGCCAGCGCACAAGAGACCCAGTACTTC. This translates into CASAQETQYF.

This chain links TRBV18 with TRBJ2-5; D is uncertain. The V end lost 3 bases, the J end lost 4 bases, and 9 bases lay between the germline ends. Germline CDR1 KGHSH, CDR2 LQKENI. CDR3 length: 13 residues. CDR3 nucleotides: TGTGCCAGCTCACCGGGCAACCTAGAGACCCAGTACTTC. This translates into CASSPGNLETQYF.

The gene calls are TRBV5-1 and TRBJ2-2, with 9 bases lining up with TRBD2. V shed 0 bases and J 6 bases; nucleotides not matched to a gene: 3. The CDR3 is 15 residues long. CDR1 is SGHRS, CDR2 YFSETQ, per germline. CDR3 DNA: TGCGCCAGCAGCTTGGATCTAGCGGGATCCGGGGAGCTGTTTTTT. This gives the protein CASSLDLAGSGELFF.

V gene TRBV2 combines with J gene TRBJ1-4; D gene unclear. From germline, CDR1 is SNHLY and CDR2 FYNNEI. The CDR3 has 16 amino acids. Trimming left V 1 base short and J 8 bases short, with 17 bases between. CDR3 sequence: CASSEVPAMLGEKLFF. In nucleotides, the CDR3 is TGTGCCAGCAGTGAAGTACCGGCGATGCTAGGGGAAAAACTGTTTTTT.

The rearrangement links TRBV28 to TRBJ1-2; perhaps TRBD1 as D (6 bases). This CDR3 is 14 amino acids long. Germline V gene data show CDR1 as MDHEN and CDR2 as SYDVKM. Trimming stripped 6 bases from V and 6 bases from J, with 17 bases between. As DNA, the CDR3 is TGTGCCAGCAGACCTAGGGGGTTCAATGATGGCTACACCTTC. This translates into CASRPRGFNDGYTF.

This sequence joins TRBV6-1 and TRBJ2-3, with D perhaps matching TRBD2 (6 bases). Trimming cost V 8 bases and J 1 base, with 10 bases left between them. Looked up from germline, CDR1 is MNHNS and CDR2 is SASEGT. The CDR3 sequence is 13 residues long. DNA of the CDR3: TGTGCCAGCGCCTGGGAGGGCACAGATACGCAGTATTTT. It is translated as CASAWEGTDTQYF.

This chain joins TRBV9 and TRBJ2-6; the D is unclear. Germline lookup yields CDR1 SGDLS and CDR2 YYNGEE. Trimming took 3 bases from V and 2 from J, leaving 12 bases between them. The CDR3 has 16 residues. Here the CDR3 reads CASSDYKKPGANVLTF. CDR3 bases: TGTGCCAGCAGCGACTACAAAAAACCTGGGGCCAACGTCCTGACTTTC.